The rows below give T cell receptor beta chains drawn from one sample of a study of T cell responses to AZD1222 COVID-19 vaccine. Data came from immunoSEQ multiplex PCR; TCRdb stores just in-frame clones and leaves some out. The profile shows tens of thousands of clones, 60% to 85% of them singletons. Sample: peripheral blood, taken 28 days after the second dose of the MenACWY control vaccine. The origin of the receptors is an adult who received the MenACWY meningococcal vaccine as a control. Both conserved end residues are part of each CDR3. The order of the fields is J gene, V gene, D gene, clone size, CDR3 protein, CDR3 DNA. The D gene is left open where the match is weak. Some rows mark clone size as missing; the rest say once, few, many or name a class of expanded clone.

j_gene: TRBJ1-1
v_gene: TRBV7-2
d_gene: .
abundance: many
CDR3aa: CASSPSRVTTGAFF
CDR3nt: TGTGCCAGCAGCCCCTCTCGGGTGACAACCGGAGCTTTCTTT

j_gene: TRBJ1-4
v_gene: TRBV4-2
d_gene: .
abundance: once
CDR3aa: CASSPGSTTNEKLFF
CDR3nt: TGTGCCAGCAGCCCGGGCTCAACTACTAATGAAAAACTGTTTTTT

j_gene: TRBJ1-4
v_gene: TRBV28
d_gene: .
abundance: .
CDR3aa: CASSSPGVNEKLFF
CDR3nt: TGTGCCAGCAGTTCTCCGGGCGTTAATGAAAAACTGTTTTTT

j_gene: TRBJ2-7
v_gene: TRBV6-1
d_gene: .
abundance: .
CDR3aa: CASSEVGLYYEQYF
CDR3nt: TGTGCCAGCAGTGAAGTAGGACTTTACTACGAGCAGTACTTC

j_gene: TRBJ1-1
v_gene: TRBV7-7
d_gene: TRBD1
abundance: once
CDR3aa: CASSYARGTEAFF
CDR3nt: TGTGCTAGCAGCTATGCCAGGGGGACTGAAGCTTTCTTT

j_gene: TRBJ2-1
v_gene: TRBV6-5
d_gene: .
abundance: .
CDR3aa: CAIQPGPIRNEQFF
CDR3nt: TGTGCCATACAACCGGGACCTATTCGCAATGAGCAGTTCTTC

j_gene: TRBJ2-1
v_gene: TRBV9
d_gene: TRBD2
abundance: .
CDR3aa: CASSARGLAGGGPYNEQFF
CDR3nt: TGTGCCAGCAGCGCGCGGGGACTAGCGGGAGGGGGCCCCTACAATGAGCAGTTCTTC

j_gene: TRBJ2-7
v_gene: TRBV7-3
d_gene: .
abundance: .
CDR3aa: CASSSRAYEQYF
CDR3nt: TGTGCCAGCAGCTCCAGGGCGTACGAGCAGTACTTC

j_gene: TRBJ2-7
v_gene: TRBV19
d_gene: TRBD1
abundance: .
CDR3aa: CATSTGYEQYF
CDR3nt: TGTGCCACCTCGACAGGGTACGAGCAGTACTTC

j_gene: TRBJ1-2
v_gene: TRBV5-6
d_gene: TRBD1
abundance: .
CDR3aa: CASSSRTGGRSYGYTF
CDR3nt: TGTGCCAGCAGCTCCAGGACAGGGGGAAGGAGCTATGGCTACACCTTC

j_gene: TRBJ1-4
v_gene: TRBV28
d_gene: TRBD1
abundance: few
CDR3aa: CASSSSGQGLLNEKLFF
CDR3nt: TGTGCCAGCAGTTCATCGGGACAGGGGCTTCTTAATGAAAAACTGTTTTTT

j_gene: TRBJ1-5
v_gene: TRBV5-1
d_gene: .
abundance: .
CDR3aa: CASSLSGQGGQPQHF
CDR3nt: TGCGCCAGCAGCTTGAGCGGGCAGGGCGGGCAGCCCCAGCATTTT

j_gene: TRBJ2-1
v_gene: TRBV5-4
d_gene: TRBD2
abundance: .
CDR3aa: CASSFNRGDNEQFF
CDR3nt: TGTGCCAGCAGCTTTAACCGGGGGGATAATGAGCAGTTCTTC

j_gene: TRBJ1-2
v_gene: TRBV5-4
d_gene: TRBD1
abundance: .
CDR3aa: CASSRTGEGYTF
CDR3nt: TGTGCCAGCAGTCGTACAGGGGAAGGCTACACCTTC

j_gene: TRBJ1-3
v_gene: TRBV18
d_gene: .
abundance: .
CDR3aa: CASSPRGSLSSGNTIYF
CDR3nt: TGTGCCAGCTCACCACGGGGCAGCTTGAGCTCTGGAAACACCATATATTTT

j_gene: TRBJ1-1
v_gene: TRBV11-1
d_gene: TRBD1
abundance: .
CDR3aa: CASSLEGTGFEAFF
CDR3nt: TGTGCCAGCAGCTTAGAGGGGACAGGGTTTGAAGCTTTCTTT

j_gene: TRBJ1-3
v_gene: TRBV6-5
d_gene: .
abundance: .
CDR3aa: CASRYGNTIYF
CDR3nt: TGTGCCAGCAGGTACGGAAACACCATATATTTT

j_gene: TRBJ2-1
v_gene: TRBV28
d_gene: TRBD2
abundance: once
CDR3aa: CASSRRSGSYNEQFF
CDR3nt: TGTGCCAGCAGCCGGCGTAGCGGGAGCTACAATGAGCAGTTCTTC

j_gene: TRBJ2-2
v_gene: TRBV6-6
d_gene: TRBD1
abundance: once
CDR3aa: CASSGSTGAGTGELFF
CDR3nt: TGTGCCAGCAGTGGATCGACAGGGGCGGGCACCGGGGAGCTGTTTTTT

j_gene: TRBJ1-2
v_gene: TRBV5-4
d_gene: .
abundance: .
CDR3aa: CASSLRTASRSRYGYTF
CDR3nt: TGTGCCAGCAGCTTGAGAACCGCGTCAAGAAGCCGCTATGGCTACACCTTC

j_gene: TRBJ1-4
v_gene: TRBV6-4
d_gene: .
abundance: .
CDR3aa: CATPNEKLFF
CDR3nt: TGTGCCACCCCTAATGAAAAACTGTTTTTT

j_gene: TRBJ2-1
v_gene: TRBV5-5
d_gene: TRBD1
abundance: few
CDR3aa: CASSSGTGLEQFF
CDR3nt: TGTGCCAGCAGCTCCGGGACAGGGTTGGAGCAGTTCTTC

j_gene: TRBJ2-1
v_gene: TRBV4-1
d_gene: .
abundance: .
CDR3aa: CASSQGGRRGEQFF
CDR3nt: TGCGCCAGCAGCCAAGGTGGTAGGCGTGGTGAGCAGTTCTTC

j_gene: TRBJ1-4
v_gene: TRBV6-1
d_gene: .
abundance: .
CDR3aa: CASSENLGEGKLFF
CDR3nt: TGTGCCAGCAGTGAAAATCTGGGTGAGGGGAAACTGTTTTTT

j_gene: TRBJ2-1
v_gene: TRBV7-8
d_gene: TRBD2
abundance: once
CDR3aa: CASSSFTSGGRNEQFF
CDR3nt: TGTGCCAGCAGCTCCTTTACTAGCGGGGGCCGGAATGAGCAGTTCTTC

j_gene: TRBJ2-2
v_gene: TRBV19
d_gene: TRBD1
abundance: once
CDR3aa: CASTQGAAGELFF
CDR3nt: TGTGCCAGCACACAGGGGGCGGCCGGGGAGCTGTTTTTT

j_gene: TRBJ1-1
v_gene: TRBV6-1
d_gene: .
abundance: .
CDR3aa: CASSALGGGGAAEAFF
CDR3nt: TGTGCCAGCAGTGCCCTGGGTGGGGGGGGCGCCGCTGAAGCTTTCTTT